These T cell receptor beta chains were read from a single sample in a study of CD8 T cells in ankylosing spondylitis. TCRdb used MiXCR to reprocess the 5' RACE reads, holding one entry per CDR3 protein. The repertoire consists of 200,000 to 250,000 distinct CDR3 sequences, with 6% to 8.5% occurring once and the leading ten covering around 14%. Source material: blood, either unsorted or a sorted T cell fraction (not recorded which). These TCRs come from a male donor with ankylosing spondylitis. The CDR3 runs from the conserved cysteine through the conserved F or W. D genes are given only for firm matches. Not every row has a clone size; where given, it reads once, few, many or a size class.

NA | 11 | TRBJ2-2 | many | TRBV20-1 | TGCAGTGCTAGAGTTGGCGGGGAGCTGTTTTTT | CSARVGGELFF
NA | 13 | TRBJ1-5 | NA | TRBV20-1 | TGCAGTGCTTCGGGACTCCCAAATCAGCCCCAGCATTTT | CSASGLPNQPQHF
NA | 13 | TRBJ2-1 | many | TRBV20-1 | TGCAGCCCCCTTGGGGGCTTGTTACATGAGCAGTTCTTC | CSPLGGLLHEQFF
NA | 13 | TRBJ2-2 | many | TRBV20-1 | TGCAGTGCTTCTAATCTGAGGACCGGGGAGCTGTTTTTT | CSASNLRTGELFF
NA | 16 | TRBJ1-2 | many | TRBV9 | TGTGCCAGCAGCGTCTATCAGACCGGGAAAATCGATGGCTACACCTTC | CASSVYQTGKIDGYTF
NA | 14 | TRBJ2-1 | many | TRBV7-9 | TGTGCCAGCAGCTTAGGGGGGGACTACAATGAGCAGTTCTTC | CASSLGGDYNEQFF
NA | 14 | TRBJ2-7 | many | TRBV5-1 | TGCGCCAGCAGCTTGGAAATGAGCTCCTACGAGCAGTACTTC | CASSLEMSSYEQYF
TRBD2 | 13 | TRBJ2-7 | NA | TRBV20-1 | TGCAGTGCCGGGGGGGAGAGCTCCTACGAGCAGTACTTC | CSAGGESSYEQYF
NA | 13 | TRBJ1-1 | many | TRBV9 | TGTGCCAGCGGTACCGGGAGGAACACTGAAGCTTTCTTT | CASGTGRNTEAFF
TRBD1 | 14 | TRBJ2-7 | many | TRBV20-1 | TGCAGTGCTTCGGGACAGGGATATTCGTACGAGCAGTACTTC | CSASGQGYSYEQYF
NA | 16 | TRBJ1-6 | many | TRBV6-5 | TGTGCCAGCAGTTACCCTAGGGGGGGGGAATTTTCACCCCTCCACTTT | CASSYPRGGEFSPLHF
TRBD1 | 15 | TRBJ2-7 | many | TRBV6-1 | TGTGCCAGCAGGCCCCGGGACAGGGACGCCTACGAGCAGTACTTC | CASRPRDRDAYEQYF
TRBD1 | 16 | TRBJ2-7 | NA | TRBV10-1 | TGCGCCAGCAGTAACAACCGGGACAGGCGAACCTACGAGCAGTACTTC | CASSNNRDRRTYEQYF
NA | 12 | TRBJ1-4 | many | TRBV9 | TGTGCCAGCAGCGGGGGTACACGACGGCTGTTTTTT | CASSGGTRRLFF
NA | 13 | TRBJ1-5 | many | TRBV5-6 | TGTGCCAGCAGCTCCCGGGCAATGGGGCCCCAGCATTTT | CASSSRAMGPQHF
TRBD1 | 12 | TRBJ2-1 | many | TRBV9 | TGTGCCAGCAGCGCCGGGACAGGTGAGCAGTTCTTC | CASSAGTGEQFF
NA | 15 | TRBJ2-1 | many | TRBV9 | TGTGCCAGCAGCGTATCAGGGTTTTCCTACAATGAGCAGTTCTTC | CASSVSGFSYNEQFF